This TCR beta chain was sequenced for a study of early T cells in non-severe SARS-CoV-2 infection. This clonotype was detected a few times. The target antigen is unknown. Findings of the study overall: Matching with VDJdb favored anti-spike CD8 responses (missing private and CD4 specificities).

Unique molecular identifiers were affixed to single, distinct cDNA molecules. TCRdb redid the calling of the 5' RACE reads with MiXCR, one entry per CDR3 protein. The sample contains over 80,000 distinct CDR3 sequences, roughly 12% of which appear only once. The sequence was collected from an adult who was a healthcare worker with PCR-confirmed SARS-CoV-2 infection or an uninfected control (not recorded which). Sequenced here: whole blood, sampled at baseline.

As DNA, the CDR3 is TGCGCCAGCAGCTTTACCGGCTGGGGACGCACAGATACGCAGTATTTT. It specifies CASSFTGWGRTDTQYF. The chain joins TRBV5-1 to TRBJ2-3; the D call may be TRBD1 or TRBD2 (5 bases each). With 2 bases removed from V and 1 base from J, the gap between germline ends came to 14 bases. CDR3 length equals 16 residues. CDR1 and CDR2 from the germline V gene are SGHRS and YFSETQ.